This T cell receptor beta chain is from a study of technical replicates of blood from a few donors. This CDR3 region has 15 residues. After removal of 4 bases from V and 4 bases from J, the junction contained 6 bases not matched to a gene. The protocol was immunoSEQ multiplex PCR, while the TCRdb copy is restricted to in-frame clones and leaves out a portion. The sample carries fewer than 80,000 clones, 65% to 90% recorded once. The source of this sequence is a human donor in good health. Some clones in this sample may be carry-over from other donors' samples. What was sequenced was PBMCs. The chain is built from TRBV5-7 and TRBJ2-2; 8 bases are a match to TRBD1. TRBV5-7 is designated an ORF whose function remains uncertain. Written as DNA, the CDR3 is TGTGCCAGCAGCCTATGGGACAGGCCCACCGGGGAGCTGTTTTTT. Translating it yields CASSLWDRPTGELFF.